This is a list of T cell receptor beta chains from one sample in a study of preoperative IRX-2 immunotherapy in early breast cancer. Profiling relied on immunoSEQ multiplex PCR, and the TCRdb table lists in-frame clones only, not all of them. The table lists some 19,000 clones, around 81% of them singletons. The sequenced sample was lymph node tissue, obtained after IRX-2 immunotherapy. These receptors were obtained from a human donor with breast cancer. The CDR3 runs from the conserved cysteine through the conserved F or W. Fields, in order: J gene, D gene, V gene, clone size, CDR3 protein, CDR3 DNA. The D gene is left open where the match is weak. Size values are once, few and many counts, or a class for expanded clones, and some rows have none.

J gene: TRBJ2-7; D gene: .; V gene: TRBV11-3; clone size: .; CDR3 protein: CASSLRQGHAYEQYF; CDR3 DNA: TGTGCCAGCAGCCTCCGGCAGGGGCATGCCTACGAGCAGTACTTC
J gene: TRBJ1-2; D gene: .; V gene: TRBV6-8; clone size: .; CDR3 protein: CASSYRGDLGYTF; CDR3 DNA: TGTGCCAGCAGTTACAGGGGTGACTTGGGCTACACCTTC
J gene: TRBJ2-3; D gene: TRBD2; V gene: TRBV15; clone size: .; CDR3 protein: CATSSATTSGSTDTQYF; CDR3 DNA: TGTGCCACCAGCAGTGCGACGACTAGCGGGAGCACAGATACGCAGTATTTT
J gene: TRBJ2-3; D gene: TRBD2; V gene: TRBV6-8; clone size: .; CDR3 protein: CASSYPQVRGITDTQYF; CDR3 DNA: TGTGCCAGCAGTTACCCGCAGGTGCGGGGGATCACAGATACGCAGTATTTT
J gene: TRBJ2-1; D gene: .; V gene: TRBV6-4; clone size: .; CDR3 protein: CASSAVAPGPYNEQFF; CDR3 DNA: TGTGCCAGCAGCGCCGTAGCCCCGGGCCCCTACAATGAGCAGTTCTTC
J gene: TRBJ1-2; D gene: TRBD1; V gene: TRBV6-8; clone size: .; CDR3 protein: CASSYTRQGKMGYTF; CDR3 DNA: TGTGCCAGCAGTTACACCCGACAGGGTAAAATGGGCTACACCTTC
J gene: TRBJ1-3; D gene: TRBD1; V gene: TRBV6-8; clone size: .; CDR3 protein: CASSYRTDRAGNTIYF; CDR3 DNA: TGTGCCAGCAGTTACCGAACCGACAGGGCTGGAAACACCATATATTTT
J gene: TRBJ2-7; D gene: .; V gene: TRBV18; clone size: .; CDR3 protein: CASSPPDDEQYF; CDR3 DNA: TGTGCCAGCTCACCACCGGACGACGAGCAGTACTTC
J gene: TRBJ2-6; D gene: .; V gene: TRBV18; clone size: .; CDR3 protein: CASSPPGANVLTF; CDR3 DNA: TGTGCCAGCTCACCACCTGGGGCCAACGTCCTGACTTTC
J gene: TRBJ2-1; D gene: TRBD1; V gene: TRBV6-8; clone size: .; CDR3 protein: CASREPGQGVSEQFF; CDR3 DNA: TGTGCCAGCAGGGAGCCGGGACAGGGGGTTAGCGAGCAGTTCTTC
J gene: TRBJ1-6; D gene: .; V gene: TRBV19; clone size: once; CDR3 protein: CASSMATGGGANSPLHF; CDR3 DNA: TGTGCCAGTAGTATGGCAACGGGAGGGGGGGCAAATTCACCCCTCCACTTT
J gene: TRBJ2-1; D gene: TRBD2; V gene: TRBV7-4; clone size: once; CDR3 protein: CASTGSGMVSYNEQFF; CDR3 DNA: TGTGCCAGCACCGGTAGCGGGATGGTCTCCTACAATGAGCAGTTCTTC
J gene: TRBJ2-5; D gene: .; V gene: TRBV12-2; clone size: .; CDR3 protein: CAILDRGHVETQYF; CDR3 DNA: TGTGCCATCCTGGACAGGGGGCATGTGGAGACCCAGTACTTC
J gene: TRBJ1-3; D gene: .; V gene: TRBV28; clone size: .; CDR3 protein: CASRLGRRGNTIYF; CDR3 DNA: TGTGCCAGCAGACTGGGACGGCGCGGAAACACCATATATTTT
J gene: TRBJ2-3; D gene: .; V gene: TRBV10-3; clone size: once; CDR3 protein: CAISEGASGWEDTQYF; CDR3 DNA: TGTGCCATCAGTGAGGGTGCATCCGGATGGGAAGATACGCAGTATTTT
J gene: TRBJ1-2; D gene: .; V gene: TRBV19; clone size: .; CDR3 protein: CASSLGREYGYTF; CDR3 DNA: TGTGCCAGTAGTTTGGGAAGGGAGTATGGCTACACCTTC